These 8 T cell receptor beta chains were all obtained from the same sample, sequenced in a study of T cell responses to AZD1222 COVID-19 vaccine. Method: immunoSEQ multiplex PCR; TCRdb's copy keeps in-frame clones and lacks some. The table lists 200,000 or so clones, around 90% of them singletons. The sample in question was peripheral blood, obtained on day 0 of AZD1222 vaccination. These receptors were obtained from an adult in good health.

DNA for the CDR3: TGTGCCAGTAGTATTTTGCCCAGTCCGCCCTACGAGCAGTACTTC. Protein product: CASSILPSPPYEQYF. The chain links TRBV19 to TRBJ2-7; D is unresolved. The germline gives CDR1 LNHDA, CDR2 SQIVND (reference sequence). With 3 bases removed from V and 2 bases from J, the gap between germline ends came to 14 bases. This CDR3 comprises 15 residues.

V gene TRBV10-1 combines with J gene TRBJ1-4; D is undetermined. Germline CDR1 reads WNHNN; CDR2 reads SYGVQD (reference sequence). The CDR3 has 14 amino acids. Trimming cost V 5 bases and J 0 bases, with 7 bases left between them. CDR3 coding DNA: TGCGCCAGCAGTCGTGGAACAACTAATGAAAAACTGTTTTTT. This codes for CASSRGTTNEKLFF.

The genes are TRBV14 and TRBJ1-5, with D uncertain. Trimming cost V 1 base and J 6 bases, with 7 bases left between them. The germline V gene encodes CDR1 SGHDN and CDR2 FVKESK. The CDR3 sequence is 13 residues long. CDR3 in DNA: TGTGCCAGCAGCCAAGGGGAATTTCAGCCCCAGCATTTT. This translates into CASSQGEFQPQHF.

The rearrangement uses TRBV6-1 and TRBJ2-7, with 9 bases aligning to TRBD2. V trimming: 3 bases; J trimming: 0 bases; junction bases outside the gene matches: 3. In germline, CDR1 is MNHNS, CDR2 SASEGT. The CDR3 is made up of 15 amino acids. The CDR3, as DNA: TGTGCCAGCAGTGACAGCGGGGGGAGCTCCTACGAGCAGTACTTC. Protein sequence: CASSDSGGSSYEQYF.

The genes are TRBV9 and TRBJ2-1, with 8 bases aligning to TRBD2. Per germline, CDR1 SGDLS and CDR2 YYNGEE. V gave up 0 bases and J gave up 3 bases; unmatched junction bases: 2. The CDR3 runs 15 residues. CDR3 region: CASSVASGFYNEQFF. DNA for the CDR3: TGTGCCAGCAGCGTAGCTAGCGGGTTCTACAATGAGCAGTTCTTC.

For the CDR3, the DNA is TGTGCCAGCTCACCACCGTCCGTCAGGAGTATTGAGCAGTTCTTC. Amino acids: CASSPPSVRSIEQFF. The chain recombines TRBV18 with TRBJ2-1; D is undetermined. This CDR3 is built from 15 residues. In germline, CDR1 is KGHSH, CDR2 LQKENI. Trimming removed 0 bases from V and 9 bases from J, with 15 bases in between.

V gene TRBV2 combines with J gene TRBJ2-7; TRBD2 matches 7 bases. CDR1 and CDR2 (germline): SNHLY, FYNNEI. The CDR3 consists of 15 residues. Unmatched junction bases numbered 12, after V lost 6 bases and J lost 4 bases. In DNA, the CDR3 is TGTGCCAGCAGACTAATACAGTGGGAGGGTTACGAGCAGTACTTC. It is translated as CASRLIQWEGYEQYF.

The V call is TRBV24-1, the J call TRBJ2-1, with TRBD2 matching over 7 bases. The V and J ends lost 4 bases and 2 bases, in that order; junction bases with no gene match: 7. CDR3 length equals 16 residues. Per the germline V gene, CDR1 is KGHDR and CDR2 is SFDVKD. CDR3 amino acids: CATSDVSSGTYNEQFF. CDR3 DNA: TGTGCCACCAGTGACGTGTCTAGCGGAACCTACAATGAGCAGTTCTTC.